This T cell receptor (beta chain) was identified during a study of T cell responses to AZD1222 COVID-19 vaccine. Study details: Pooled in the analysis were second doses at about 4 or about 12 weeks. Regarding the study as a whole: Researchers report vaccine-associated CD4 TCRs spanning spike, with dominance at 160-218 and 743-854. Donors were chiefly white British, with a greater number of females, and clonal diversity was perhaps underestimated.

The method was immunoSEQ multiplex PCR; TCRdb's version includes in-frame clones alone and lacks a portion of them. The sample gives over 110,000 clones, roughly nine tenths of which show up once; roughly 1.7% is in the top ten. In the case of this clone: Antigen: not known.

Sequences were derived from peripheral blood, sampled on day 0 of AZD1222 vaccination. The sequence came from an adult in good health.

The DNA of the CDR3 is TGTGCCAGCAGCTTAGCGAGACAGGGGAGCTATGGCTACACCTTC. Translation: CASSLARQGSYGYTF. The chain couples TRBV7-9 to TRBJ1-2, with 8 bases identical to TRBD1. V shed 0 bases and J 4 bases; nucleotides not matched to a gene: 4. CDR3 length equals 15 residues. Looked up from germline, CDR1 is SEHNR and CDR2 is FQNEAQ (reference sequence). The variable domain in full, with the rest retrieved from reference TRBV7-9 and TRBJ1-2, is DTGVSQNPRHKITKRGQNVTFRCDPISEHNRLYWYRQTLGQGPEFLTYFQNEAQLEKSRLLSDRFSAERPKGSFSTLEIQRTEQGDSAMYLCASSLARQGSYGYTFGSGTRLTVV.